This T cell receptor beta chain was documented in a study of shared clonotypes between healthy human individuals. The naive CD8 fraction comprised CD45RO-negative cells positively selected for CCR7 and excluded terminally differentiated effector memory CD45RA+ cells. The CDR3 is 13 residues long. Deletions cut 3 bases from V and 3 bases from J, with 6 bases between. Germline V gene lookup returns CDR1 MNHEY and CDR2 SMNVEV (reference sequence). With respect to this clone: The same CDR3 arises from other DNA sequences in this sample as well.

Sequenced by immunoSEQ multiplex PCR; TCRdb stores in-frame clones only, minus some. The data show approximately 590,000 clones, with around 95% seen just once and around 0.097% held by the top ten. The chain recombines TRBV27 with TRBJ2-1; D is uncertain. The sequence was obtained from a woman aged 30 to 39 in good health. Sequenced: naive CD8+ T cells sorted from blood. CDR3 protein: CASSLSSYNEQFF. The CDR3 DNA sequence: TGTGCCAGCAGTTTGTCTAGCTACAATGAGCAGTTCTTC.